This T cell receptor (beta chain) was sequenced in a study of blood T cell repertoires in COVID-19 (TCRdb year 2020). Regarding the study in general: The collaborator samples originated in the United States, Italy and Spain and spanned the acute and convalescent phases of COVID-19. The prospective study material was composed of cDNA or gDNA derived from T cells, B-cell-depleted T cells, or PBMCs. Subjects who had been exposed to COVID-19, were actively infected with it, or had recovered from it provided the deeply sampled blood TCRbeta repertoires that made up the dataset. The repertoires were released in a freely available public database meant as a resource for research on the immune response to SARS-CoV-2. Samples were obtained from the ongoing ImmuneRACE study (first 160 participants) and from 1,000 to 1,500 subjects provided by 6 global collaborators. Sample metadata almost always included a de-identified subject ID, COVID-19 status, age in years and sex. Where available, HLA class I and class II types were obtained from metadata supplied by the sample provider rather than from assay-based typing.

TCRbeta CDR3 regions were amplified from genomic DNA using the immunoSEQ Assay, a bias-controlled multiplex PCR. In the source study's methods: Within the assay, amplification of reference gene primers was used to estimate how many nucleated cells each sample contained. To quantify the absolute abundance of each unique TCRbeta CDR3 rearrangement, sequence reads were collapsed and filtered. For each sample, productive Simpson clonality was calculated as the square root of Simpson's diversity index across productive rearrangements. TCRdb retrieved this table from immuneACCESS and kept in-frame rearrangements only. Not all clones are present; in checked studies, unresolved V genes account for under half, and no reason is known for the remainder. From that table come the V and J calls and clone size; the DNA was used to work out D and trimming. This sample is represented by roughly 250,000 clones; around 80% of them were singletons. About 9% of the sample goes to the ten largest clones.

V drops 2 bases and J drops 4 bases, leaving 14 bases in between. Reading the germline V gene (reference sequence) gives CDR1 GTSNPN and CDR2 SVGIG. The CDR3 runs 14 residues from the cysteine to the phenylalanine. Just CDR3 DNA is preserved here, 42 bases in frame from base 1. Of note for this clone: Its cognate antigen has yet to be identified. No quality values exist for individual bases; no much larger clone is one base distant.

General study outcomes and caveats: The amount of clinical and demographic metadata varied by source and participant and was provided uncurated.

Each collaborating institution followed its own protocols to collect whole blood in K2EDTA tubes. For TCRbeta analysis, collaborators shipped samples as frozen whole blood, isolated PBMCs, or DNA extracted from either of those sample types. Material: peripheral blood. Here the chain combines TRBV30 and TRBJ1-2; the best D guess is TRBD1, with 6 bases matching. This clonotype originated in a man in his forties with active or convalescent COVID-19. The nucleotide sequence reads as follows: TGTGCCTGGAGTAGGAGGGGGGGCTTCTATGGCTACACCTTC. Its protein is CAWSRRGGFYGYTF. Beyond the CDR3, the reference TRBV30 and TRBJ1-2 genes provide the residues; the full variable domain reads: SQTIHQWPATLVQPVGSPLSLECTVEGTSNPNLYWYRQAAGRGLQLLFYSVGIGQISSEVPQNLSASRPQDRQFILSSKKLLLSDSGFYLCAWSRRGGFYGYTFGSGTRLTVV.